This TCR beta chain was profiled in a study of T cell responses to AZD1222 COVID-19 vaccine. Study-level information: Pooled samples include second doses given at about 4 or 12 weeks.

Trimming removed 6 bases from V and 0 bases from J, with 18 bases in between. The CDR3 covers 17 residues. The germline V gene encodes CDR1 MDHEN and CDR2 SYDVKM. Produced via immunoSEQ multiplex PCR; TCRdb's table is partial and in-frame only. The table lists about 96,000 clones, about nine tenths of them singletons, with about 28% in the top ten. With respect to this clone: Its antigen is not identified.

Regarding the study as a whole: The span of vaccine-associated CD4 TCRs extended across spike, with dominance at 160-218 and 743-854. Two AZD1222 doses significantly raised spike-specific TCR breadth and depth over controls.

The clonotype originates from an adult in good health. This chain joins TRBV28 and TRBJ1-5; D gene ambiguous. Sequences were derived from peripheral blood, sampled on day 0 of AZD1222 vaccination. CDR3 nucleotide sequence: TGTGCCAGCAGGCTTGACCCGTGGAAGGCTAGCAATCAGCCCCAGCATTTT. The encoded protein is CASRLDPWKASNQPQHF.